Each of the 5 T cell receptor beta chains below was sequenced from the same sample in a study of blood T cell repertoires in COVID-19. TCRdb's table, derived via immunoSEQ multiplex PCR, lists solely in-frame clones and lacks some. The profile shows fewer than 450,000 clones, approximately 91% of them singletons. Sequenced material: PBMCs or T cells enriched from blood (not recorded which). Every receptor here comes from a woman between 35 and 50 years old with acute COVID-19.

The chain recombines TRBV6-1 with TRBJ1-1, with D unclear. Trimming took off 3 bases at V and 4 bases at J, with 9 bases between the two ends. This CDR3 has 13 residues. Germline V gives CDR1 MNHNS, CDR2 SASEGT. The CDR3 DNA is TGTGCCAGCAGTGACCAGAGGGCCACTGAAGCTTTCTTT. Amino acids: CASSDQRATEAFF.

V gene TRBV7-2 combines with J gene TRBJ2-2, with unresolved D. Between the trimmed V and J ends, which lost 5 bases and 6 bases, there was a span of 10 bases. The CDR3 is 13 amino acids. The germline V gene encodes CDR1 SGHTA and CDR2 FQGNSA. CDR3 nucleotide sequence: TGTGCCAGCAGCGCCACGGGTCCCGGGGAGCTGTTTTTT. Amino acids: CASSATGPGELFF.

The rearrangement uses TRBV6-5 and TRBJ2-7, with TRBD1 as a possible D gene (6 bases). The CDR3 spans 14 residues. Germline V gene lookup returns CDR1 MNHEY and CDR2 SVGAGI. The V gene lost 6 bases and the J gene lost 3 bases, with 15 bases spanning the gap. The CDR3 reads CASSRDTGFYEQYF. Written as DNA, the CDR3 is TGTGCCAGCAGCCGGGACACAGGATTCTACGAGCAGTACTTC.

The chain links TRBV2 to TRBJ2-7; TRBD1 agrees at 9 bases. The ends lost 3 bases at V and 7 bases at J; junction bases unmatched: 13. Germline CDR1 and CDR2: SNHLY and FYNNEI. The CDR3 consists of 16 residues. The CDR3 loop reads CASSDGSGTGRREQYF. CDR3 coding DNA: TGTGCCAGCAGTGATGGATCAGGGACAGGGAGAAGGGAGCAGTACTTC. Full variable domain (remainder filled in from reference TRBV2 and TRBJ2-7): EPEVTQTPSHQVTQMGQEVILRCVPISNHLYFYWYRQILGQKVEFLVSFYNNEISEKSEIFDDQFSVERPDGSNFTLKIRSTKLEDSAMYFCASSDGSGTGRREQYFGPGTRLTVT.

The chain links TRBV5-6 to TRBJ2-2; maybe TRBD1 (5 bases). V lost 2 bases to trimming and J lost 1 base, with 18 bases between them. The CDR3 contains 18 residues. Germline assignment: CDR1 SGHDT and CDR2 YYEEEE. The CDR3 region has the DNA TGTGCCAGCAGCTTCCCCCGAGGACATATACAGAACACCGGGGAGCTGTTTTTT. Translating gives CASSFPRGHIQNTGELFF.